The source of this T cell receptor beta chain is a study of CD8 T cells in ankylosing spondylitis. The germline gives CDR1 SGHTA, CDR2 FQGNSA. CDR3 length equals 15 residues. V shed 1 base and J 7 bases; nucleotides not matched to a gene: 4. TCRdb re-analysed the 5' RACE reads in MiXCR, keeping a single row per CDR3 protein. The sample consists of some 130,000 distinct CDR3 sequences, around 13% of them appearing once. This clonotype was counted between two and nine times. This chain uses TRBV7-2 with TRBJ2-1; 10 nucleotides line up with TRBD2. The TCR originated in a female donor with ankylosing spondylitis or in good health (not recorded which). The sequenced material came from blood, either unsorted or a sorted T cell fraction (not recorded which). DNA of the CDR3: TGTGCCAGCAGCTTAGGGGGACTAGCGAGAAATGAGCAGTTCTTC. It specifies CASSLGGLARNEQFF. The variable domain in full, with the rest retrieved from reference TRBV7-2 and TRBJ2-1, is GAGVSQSPSNKVTEKGKDVELRCDPISGHTALYWYRQSLGQGLEFLIYFQGNSAPDKSGLPSDRFSAERTGGSVSTLTIQRTQQEDSAVYLCASSLGGLARNEQFFGPGTRLTVL.